One sample yielded the 5 T cell receptor beta chains listed below, sequenced in a study of blood T cell repertoires in COVID-19. Assay: immunoSEQ multiplex PCR; the TCRdb copy retains only in-frame clones and omits some. Among some 350,000 clones, about four fifths were seen once, and the ten largest hold about 2.7%. Input material: peripheral blood. The receptors here all came from a man in his thirties or forties with active or convalescent COVID-19.

This clone came up once. The chain joins TRBV7-3 to TRBJ1-1; no reliable D call. The germline CDR1 and CDR2 sequences are SGHTA and FQGTGA. The CDR3 has 13 residues. V lost 3 bases and J 9 bases, leaving 14 bases between the germline ends. Written as DNA, the CDR3 is TGTGCCAGCAGCTTGCTGGGGAAGCGGAAAGCTTTCTTT. It codes for CASSLLGKRKAFF.

The gene calls are TRBV7-9 and TRBJ2-7; 10 bases line up with TRBD2. CDR1 and CDR2 from the germline V gene are SEHNR and FQNEAQ (reference sequence). The trim removed 6 bases at V and 6 bases at J, leaving 8 bases unmatched. This CDR3 has 14 residues. CDR3 DNA sequence: TGTGCCAGCAGGTCTAGCGGGAGTATGTTCGAGCAGTACTTC. Protein sequence: CASRSSGSMFEQYF.

V and J are TRBV10-3 and TRBJ2-7, with 12 bases identical to TRBD2. Germline CDR1 reads ENHRY; CDR2 reads SYGVKD. V gave up 5 bases and J gave up 3 bases; unmatched junction bases: 2. CDR3 length: 14 amino acids. CDR3 region: CAISPGLAGYEQYF. In nucleotides, the CDR3 is TGTGCCATCAGTCCGGGACTAGCGGGCTACGAGCAGTACTTC.

V and J are TRBV29-1 and TRBJ1-2, with unresolved D. This CDR3 has 13 residues. Per germline, CDR1 SQVTM and CDR2 ANQGSEA. V was clipped by 4 bases and J by 5 bases, with 14 bases between them. CDR3 amino acids: CSVAPGVLYGYTF. In DNA, the CDR3 is TGCAGCGTTGCACCGGGAGTCCTTTATGGCTACACCTTC.

This rearrangement joins TRBV4-1 to TRBJ2-5, with a tentative D call TRBD1 (6 bases). V lost 1 base, J lost 5 bases, and 14 bases lay in between. In germline, CDR1 is MGHRA, CDR2 YSYEKL. The CDR3 covers 15 residues. CDR3 nucleotide sequence: TGCGCCAGCAGCCAAGGGCAGGGGTGGACGGAGACCCAGTACTTC. Translating it yields CASSQGQGWTETQYF.